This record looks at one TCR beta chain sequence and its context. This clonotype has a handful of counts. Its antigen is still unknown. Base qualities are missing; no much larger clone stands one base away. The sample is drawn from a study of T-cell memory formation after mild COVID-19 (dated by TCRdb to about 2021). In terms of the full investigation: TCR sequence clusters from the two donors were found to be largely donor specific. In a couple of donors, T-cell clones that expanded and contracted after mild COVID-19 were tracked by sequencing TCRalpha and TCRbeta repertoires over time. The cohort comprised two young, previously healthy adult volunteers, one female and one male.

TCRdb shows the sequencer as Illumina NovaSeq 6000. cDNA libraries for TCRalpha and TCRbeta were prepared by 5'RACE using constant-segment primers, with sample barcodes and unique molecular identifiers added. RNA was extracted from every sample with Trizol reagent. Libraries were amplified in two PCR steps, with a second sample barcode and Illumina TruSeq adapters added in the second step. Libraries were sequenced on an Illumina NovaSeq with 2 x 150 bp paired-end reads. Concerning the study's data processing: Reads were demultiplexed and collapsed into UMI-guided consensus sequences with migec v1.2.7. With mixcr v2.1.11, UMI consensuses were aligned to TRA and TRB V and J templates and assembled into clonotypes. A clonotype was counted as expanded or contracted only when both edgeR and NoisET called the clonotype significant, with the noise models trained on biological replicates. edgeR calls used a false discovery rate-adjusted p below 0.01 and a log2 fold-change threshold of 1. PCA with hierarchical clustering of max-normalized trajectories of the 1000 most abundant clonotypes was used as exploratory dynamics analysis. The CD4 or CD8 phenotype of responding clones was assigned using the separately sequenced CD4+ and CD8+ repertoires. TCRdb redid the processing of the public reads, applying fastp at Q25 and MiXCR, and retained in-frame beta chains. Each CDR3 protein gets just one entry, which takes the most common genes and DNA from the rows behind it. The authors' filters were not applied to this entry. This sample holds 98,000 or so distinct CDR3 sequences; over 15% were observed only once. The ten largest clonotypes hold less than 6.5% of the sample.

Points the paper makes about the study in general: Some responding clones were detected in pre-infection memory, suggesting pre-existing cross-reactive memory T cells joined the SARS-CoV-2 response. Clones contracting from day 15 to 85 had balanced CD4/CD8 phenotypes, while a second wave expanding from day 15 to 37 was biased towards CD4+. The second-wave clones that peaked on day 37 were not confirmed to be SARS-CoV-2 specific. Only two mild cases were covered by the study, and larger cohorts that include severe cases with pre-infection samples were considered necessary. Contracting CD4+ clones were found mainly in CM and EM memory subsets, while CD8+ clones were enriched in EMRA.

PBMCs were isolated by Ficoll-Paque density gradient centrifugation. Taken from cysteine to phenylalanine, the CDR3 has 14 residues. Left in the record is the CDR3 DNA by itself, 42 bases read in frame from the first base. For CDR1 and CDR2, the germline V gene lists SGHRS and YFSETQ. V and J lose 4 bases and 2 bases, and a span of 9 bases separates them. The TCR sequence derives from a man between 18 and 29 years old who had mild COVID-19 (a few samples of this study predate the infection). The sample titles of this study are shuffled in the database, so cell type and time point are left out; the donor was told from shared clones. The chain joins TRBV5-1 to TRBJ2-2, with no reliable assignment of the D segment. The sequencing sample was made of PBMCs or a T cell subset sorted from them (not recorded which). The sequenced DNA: TGCGCCAGCAGCGCTGACCGTAACACCGGGGAGCTGTTTTTT. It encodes CASSADRNTGELFF.